This is a list of T cell receptor beta chains from one sample in a study of CD8+ T cells in alopecia areata. The assay was immunoSEQ multiplex PCR, and TCRdb's table has in-frame clones only and misses some. The data hold 100,000 to 150,000 clones, with approximately 60% observed a single time. The specimen comprised CD4+ T cells sorted from blood, sampled at week 4, from a patient treated with tofacitinib. The receptors were sampled from a human donor with alopecia areata. The CDR3 runs from the conserved cysteine through the conserved F or W. Each record gives: D gene, V gene, clone size, J gene, CDR3 DNA, CDR3 protein. D genes are given only for firm matches. Rows may omit the clone size; those that give it use once, few, many or a size class.

D: NA
V: TRBV7-2
size: few
J: TRBJ2-5
DNA: TGTGCCAGCAGCCCCCAGACGGGGCCTGAGACCCAGTACTTC
CDR3: CASSPQTGPETQYF

D: NA
V: TRBV7-9
size: NA
J: TRBJ1-1
DNA: TGTGCCAGCAGCTTTTCCAGGGGGAACACTGAAGCTTTCTTT
CDR3: CASSFSRGNTEAFF

D: NA
V: TRBV5-1
size: NA
J: TRBJ2-7
DNA: TGCGCCAGCAGCTCGGACTCGGCCCACGGATACGAGCAGTACTTC
CDR3: CASSSDSAHGYEQYF

D: TRBD1
V: TRBV28
size: NA
J: TRBJ1-5
DNA: TGTGCCAGCAGAATTAGGACAGGGTATCAGCCCCAGCATTTT
CDR3: CASRIRTGYQPQHF

D: TRBD1
V: TRBV6-5
size: NA
J: TRBJ1-5
DNA: TGTGCCAGCAGCCTTTCAGGGGGGCAGCAGCCCCAGCATTTT
CDR3: CASSLSGGQQPQHF

D: TRBD1
V: TRBV5-5
size: NA
J: TRBJ1-5
DNA: TGTGCCAGCAGCTTGGGGTGGGACAGGCACAATCAGCCCCAGCATTTT
CDR3: CASSLGWDRHNQPQHF

D: NA
V: TRBV9
size: NA
J: TRBJ2-5
DNA: TGTGCCAGCAGCGTAGGTACTAGACAAGAGACCCAGTACTTC
CDR3: CASSVGTRQETQYF

D: TRBD2
V: TRBV5-1
size: NA
J: TRBJ2-3
DNA: TGCGCCAGCAGCTTGGGTCTAGCGGGAGAAGATACGCAGTATTTT
CDR3: CASSLGLAGEDTQYF

D: TRBD2
V: TRBV7-9
size: NA
J: TRBJ2-7
DNA: TGTGCCAGCAGCTTAGAAGGGACTAGCGGGACCTACGAGCAGTACTTC
CDR3: CASSLEGTSGTYEQYF

D: TRBD1
V: TRBV7-2
size: NA
J: TRBJ1-1
DNA: TGTGCCAGCAGCGCCCGATCCAAGGGGGCGAGCACTGAAGCTTTCTTT
CDR3: CASSARSKGASTEAFF

D: TRBD1
V: TRBV7-3
size: NA
J: TRBJ1-1
DNA: TGTGCCAGCAGCTCCGGACAGGGTAGAGTAGCCACTGAAGCTTTCTTT
CDR3: CASSSGQGRVATEAFF

D: TRBD1
V: TRBV25-1
size: NA
J: TRBJ2-7
DNA: TGTGCCACGTGCCCGGGACAGGGGTCCTACGAGCAGTACTTC
CDR3: CATCPGQGSYEQYF

D: TRBD1
V: TRBV5-6
size: few
J: TRBJ2-7
DNA: TGTGCCAGCAGCTTAAGGACAGGGAGGTACGAGCAGTACTTC
CDR3: CASSLRTGRYEQYF

D: TRBD1
V: TRBV19
size: NA
J: TRBJ2-6
DNA: TGTGCCAGTAGTTCCGGGACAGGTCTGCATGGGGCCAACGTCCTGACTTTC
CDR3: CASSSGTGLHGANVLTF

D: NA
V: TRBV7-8
size: NA
J: TRBJ2-5
DNA: TGTGCCAGCAGCTTAATGGAGACCCAGTACTTC
CDR3: CASSLMETQYF

D: NA
V: TRBV7-2
size: NA
J: TRBJ2-5
DNA: TGTGCCAGCAGCACCGGACCGGGGCCGGAGACCCAGTACTTC
CDR3: CASSTGPGPETQYF

D: NA
V: TRBV28
size: NA
J: TRBJ2-3
DNA: TGTGCCAGCAGTCAATCCCCACGAACTGGACCGAAAGCCGGTACGCAGTATTTT
CDR3: CASSQSPRTGPKAGTQYF

D: NA
V: TRBV27
size: NA
J: TRBJ1-2
DNA: TGTGCCAGCAGTACCCTTGGTAACTATGGCTACACCTTC
CDR3: CASSTLGNYGYTF

D: NA
V: TRBV25-1
size: NA
J: TRBJ2-3
DNA: TGTGCCAGCAGTGATCCTAGCCAAGTCACAGATACGCAGTATTTT
CDR3: CASSDPSQVTDTQYF

D: TRBD1
V: TRBV5-1
size: NA
J: TRBJ2-3
DNA: TGCGCCAGCAGCTCCGGGACAGTCACAGATACGCAGTATTTT
CDR3: CASSSGTVTDTQYF

D: TRBD1
V: TRBV23-1
size: NA
J: TRBJ2-7
DNA: TGCGCCAGCAGTCAATTACCGGGACAGGGCTACGAGCAGTACTTC
CDR3: CASSQLPGQGYEQYF

D: TRBD1
V: TRBV29-1
size: NA
J: TRBJ1-2
DNA: TGCAGCGTTATGACAGGGGCAGGCTATGGCTACACCTTC
CDR3: CSVMTGAGYGYTF

D: TRBD2
V: TRBV9
size: NA
J: TRBJ2-3
DNA: TGTGCCAGCAGCGTAAAAGCGGGGGCAAGGGATACGCAGTATTTT
CDR3: CASSVKAGARDTQYF

D: TRBD2
V: TRBV7-8
size: NA
J: TRBJ2-7
DNA: TGTGCCAGCAGCACCCGACTAGCGGCAAGCTCCTACGAGCAGTACTTC
CDR3: CASSTRLAASSYEQYF

D: TRBD2
V: TRBV7-3
size: NA
J: TRBJ2-3
DNA: TGTGCCAGCAGCGCTAGCGGGAGCACAGATACGCAGTATTTT
CDR3: CASSASGSTDTQYF

D: NA
V: TRBV5-1
size: few
J: TRBJ2-6
DNA: TGCGCCAGCAGCTTGGGCGGGGCTGGGGCCAACGTCCTGACTTTC
CDR3: CASSLGGAGANVLTF

D: NA
V: TRBV30
size: NA
J: TRBJ2-2
DNA: TGTGCCTGGAGTGTACGAACGAACACCGGGGAGCTGTTTTTT
CDR3: CAWSVRTNTGELFF

D: NA
V: TRBV29-1
size: NA
J: TRBJ1-2
DNA: TGCAGCGTTGAAACGGTTGGGACGCATGGCTACACCTTC
CDR3: CSVETVGTHGYTF

D: NA
V: TRBV28
size: once
J: TRBJ2-5
DNA: TGTGCCAGCAGCATTGCACGCTATACCCAAGAGACCCAGTACTTC
CDR3: CASSIARYTQETQYF

D: TRBD2
V: TRBV5-1
size: NA
J: TRBJ2-3
DNA: TGCGCCAGCAGCTTACTAGCGGGAAGGTCAGATACGCAGTATTTT
CDR3: CASSLLAGRSDTQYF

D: TRBD2
V: TRBV19
size: NA
J: TRBJ2-2
DNA: TGTGCCAGTAGTCCGCCGGGGGGGAACACCGGGGAGCTGTTTTTT
CDR3: CASSPPGGNTGELFF

D: TRBD2
V: TRBV30
size: NA
J: TRBJ2-7
DNA: TGTGCCTGGAGTGTACGGGGGGAAACGTACTTC
CDR3: CAWSVRGETYF